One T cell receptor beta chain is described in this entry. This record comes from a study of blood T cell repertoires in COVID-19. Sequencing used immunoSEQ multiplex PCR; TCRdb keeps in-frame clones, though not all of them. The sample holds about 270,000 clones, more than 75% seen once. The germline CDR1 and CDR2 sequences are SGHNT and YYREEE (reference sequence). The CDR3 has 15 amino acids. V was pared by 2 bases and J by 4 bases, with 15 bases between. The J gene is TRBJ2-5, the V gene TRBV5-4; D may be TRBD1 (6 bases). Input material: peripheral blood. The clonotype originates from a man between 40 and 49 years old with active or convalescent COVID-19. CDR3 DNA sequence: TGTGCCAGCAGCTTAGGTCAGGGGATTGGAGAGACCCAGTACTTC. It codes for CASSLGQGIGETQYF.